This T cell receptor beta chain was retrieved from a study of cytomegalovirus exposure and HLA in healthy donors (TCRdb year 2017). About the investigation overall: In an earlier analysis of under 750 of the donors, 250 to 300 Gb of sequence data and 90 million to 120 million unique TCR beta sequences from about 190 million T cells were reported. Along with the approximately 700-subject first cohort, a separate validation cohort of over a hundred different subjects was used. Four or five DR-DQ haplotypes were handled as single units for association and clustering, since linkage in the cohort was strong. All discovery cohort repertoires had been generated using a single sequencing platform. About 280 gigabases of sequencing data and 70 million to 85 million unique TCR sequences were included in an early release covering around 600 HLA-typed donors. In a later genetic analysis, genome-wide SNP genotypes for about 60% of the 666 donors were used, and that subset was treated as a discovery cohort. The study aimed to test whether signatures of past pathogen exposure could be identified by cataloging public T cell receptors. Typing coverage differed by locus: A, B, C, DRB1 and DQB1 were typed in roughly 620-640 donors, DQA1 in roughly 510, DPA1 in 606, and DPB1 in 400 to 490. Among roughly 400 genotyped donors of the cohort, an average of 235,054 unique TCR beta nucleotide sequences were sequenced per donor, roughly 20% of them non-productive. The T cell repertoires of 666 subjects were profiled by immunosequencing and related to cytomegalovirus serostatus. In the later analysis, no new phenotypic data were used to find candidate immune exposures; instead, reliance was placed on TCR beta sequences and their occurrence across donors. Donor age, sex, ethnicity and CMV serostatus were collected together with the repertoire data. To predict cytomegalovirus infection status, the study brought together high-throughput TCR immunosequencing, statistical association of individual TCRs with disease status, and machine learning. A later analysis re-analyzed previously published TCR beta repertoires from roughly 600 donors and added high-resolution HLA genotyping to study TCR occurrence patterns. HLA typing included class I and class II loci at four-digit resolution. Among the roughly 410 genotyped donors, approximately 76% belonged to the genetic ancestry cluster associated with self-reported Caucasian donors. To decide whether each TCR beta V gene segment behaved as functional or pseudogenic, an earlier analysis of approximately 620 of the donors relied on high-throughput TCR beta sequencing. General findings and caveats noted by the study authors: A further reported finding was that TCR beta sequences accurately predicted the HLA-A and HLA-B alleles for most subjects in the first cohort. V-gene and J-gene trimming of TCR beta chains was associated with a missense DCLRE1C variant in a later genetic analysis, and the association was replicated in an independent cohort. The authors suggested that the approach could potentially be generalized to other disease states and immunological phenotypes. When HLA alleles, especially DR and DQ, strongly co-occurred, attributing TCR associations to individual alleles was difficult. According to a later analysis, TCR association rates differed among HLA loci, with DRB1 alleles showing the most associated TCRs and HLA-C alleles showing the fewest. Because HLA typing was unavailable for some donors at each locus, only the typed subset was used in association tests. A later analysis found that HLA-associated TCR beta chains were more clonally expanded and had lower generation probabilities than equally common non-associated chains. At a false discovery rate of 0.05, a later analysis linked approximately 18,000 TCR beta sequences to specific HLA alleles. While some public TCRs were present in many individuals, most TCR sequences turned up only very rarely across donors. In a later genetic analysis, fewer N-insertions in productive TCRs were reported among donors in an Asian-associated ancestry cluster than the roughly 670-donor mean. The study gave a list of some 150 TCR beta chains associated with cytomegalovirus. Because the 87-base-pair reads could not distinguish some IMGT-functional V segments, including TRBV6-2 and TRBV6-3, those segments were excluded. Sequencing depth was assumed to be roughly uniform across donors in the presence/absence analyses, though that assumption may not hold. Correlated functional status among segregating V segments might be attributable to linkage disequilibrium, but an unknown experimental factor could not be ruled out. According to a later analysis, most CMV-associated TCR beta chains appeared to be HLA-restricted, and the HLA associations seemed to be driven largely by CMV exposure. CMV serostatus was the only immune exposure information available for the cohort. The classifier was reported to diagnose cytomegalovirus status with high specificity and sensitivity in both the original cohort and the validation cohort. Only TCR beta chains were sequenced in this cohort, and the absence of alpha or paired-chain data limited detectable features. A few of the identified cytomegalovirus-associated TCR beta chains were confirmed in vitro to be specific for cytomegalovirus antigens. In an earlier analysis of some 500 of the donors, most TCR beta V segments were observed in productive rearrangements about 87% or about 30% of the time, broadly matching IMGT annotations. A cluster of highly shared sequence variants was judged likely to be a technical artifact of the sequencing pipeline. Over 15 rarely observed V segments, including chromosome 9 orphons, were excluded from the earlier analysis of about 600 of the donors because counts were too low. According to a later analysis, parvovirus B19, influenza, CMV and Epstein-Barr virus appeared linked to several top co-occurrence clusters.

For this chain, trimming is 4 bases at the V end and 2 bases at the J end, and the number of junction bases without a gene match is 2. From cysteine to phenylalanine, the CDR3 is 15 amino acids long. Only the CDR3 region is kept as DNA, spanning 45 bases read in frame from base 1. Via the germline V gene (reference sequence), CDR1 is SEHNR and CDR2 FQNEAQ. The protocol used for the library was the immunoSEQ multiplex PCR assay. For the multiplex PCR, a mixture combining 60 forward primers for TCR Vbeta segments and 13 reverse primers for TCR Jbeta segments was used. Amplification of the CDR3 region of rearranged TCR beta genes was performed with a multiplex PCR assay on genomic DNA. Amplified TCR beta libraries were sequenced as 87-base-pair reads on the Illumina HiSeq System. The authors' analysis ran thus. Across the 670 or so repertoires, a later analysis counted about 81 million unique TCR beta chains, around 11 million of which were shared by at least two donors. A nearest-neighbor algorithm error-corrected the raw reads and collapsed the reads into unique sequences, merging closely related sequences to remove PCR and sequencing errors. V, D and J gene segments were assigned by aligning CDR3 sequences to IMGT reference sequences. For a sequence to be retained, a match of at least six nucleotides to both a V gene segment and a J gene segment was required. Rearrangements were called productive when the CDR3 lacked stop codons and stayed in frame with V and J; all others were non-productive. CDR3 was defined by IMGT convention, running from the second conserved V-encoded cysteine to the conserved J-encoded phenylalanine. The earlier analysis of around 640 of the donors excluded sequences that lacked an unambiguous match to a single V gene segment. An earlier analysis of a few hundred of the donors classified V segments as functional when productive rearrangements were above 56.7% and as segregating when the standard deviation between donors was above 5%. A statistical classification framework was built for diagnosing cytomegalovirus status from the catalog of TCR beta chain sequences. A later analysis assigned V and J genes by comparing TCR nucleotide sequences with IMGT/GENE-DB human TR gene sequences. Using the TCRdist pipeline, a later analysis assigned CDR3 sequences along with most-parsimonious VDJ recombination scenarios. A later analysis defined each TCR beta chain by its CDR3 amino acid sequence plus V-gene family, and excluded reads lacking a unique V-gene family. A later analysis removed roughly 590 highly shared, low-generation-probability nucleotide sequences to deal with suspected cross-contamination and a sequencing artifact. For each public chain, a later analysis derived a clonal expansion index from normalized ranks of inferred template counts within each repertoire. In a later analysis, generation probabilities were computed with a VDJ recombination model fitted to out-of-frame rearrangements, and the resulting probabilities were checked against IGoR. Hypergeometric tests were used in a later analysis to score TCR-TCR, TCR-HLA and TCR-CMV co-occurrence, with a repertoire-size bias correction applied to the TCR pairs. In a later analysis, false discovery rates were estimated by permuting HLA or CMV assignments 20 times. In a later analysis, co-occurring TCRs were grouped with DBSCAN, and TCRdist sequence similarity was added when clustering was performed within HLA-allele-positive subsets. Repertoires with fewer than 30,000 or more than 120,000 public chains were left out of co-occurrence clustering, as were four to six repertoires with anomalous nucleotide sharing. The clones in this table, taken by TCRdb from immuneACCESS, are in-frame only. Not every clone is retained; where verified, under half of the shortfall comes from an unresolved V gene, and the cause of the rest is unknown. Clone size and the V and J calls come from that table; the DNA yielded D and trimming. In all, the sample holds roughly 250,000 clones, and 65% to 85% of those were seen once. The ten most abundant clones make up around 2% of the sample.

This clone was seen a few times. Its binding antigen is unknown. Base qualities are not provided; no much larger clone lies one nucleotide away. The cohort consisted of 650 to 850 healthy bone marrow donors. At the time of sampling, every cohort member was nominally healthy, though immune exposures that went unrecorded were likely present. The donor tested CMV seronegative, placing the donor among the 352 seronegative members of the cohort. A peripheral blood sample was collected from each donor, and TCR beta sequencing was performed on peripheral blood mononuclear cells. The Qiagen DNeasy Blood Extraction Kit was used to extract genomic DNA from the blood cell samples.

Sequenced material: PBMCs. This TCR derives from a female donor in good health and CMV-seronegative. The rearrangement joined TRBV7-9 to TRBJ1-5; 10 junctional bases match TRBD1. The nucleotide sequence reads as follows: TGTGCCAGCAGCTCCGGGACAGGGGGCAATCAGCCCCAGCATTTT. Translated, this is CASSSGTGGNQPQHF.